Listed here are 21 T cell receptor beta chains from one sample, sequenced in a study of blood T cell repertoires in COVID-19. Generated by immunoSEQ multiplex PCR, the TCRdb table keeps only in-frame clones and is missing some. The table shows 150,000 to 200,000 clones, with 80% to 90% occurring only once. The specimen sequenced was peripheral blood. The receptors come from a man between 60 and 70 years old with acute or convalescent COVID-19.

This chain uses TRBV28 with TRBJ1-1; D is ambiguous. The CDR3 loop spans 14 amino acids. Per germline, CDR1 MDHEN and CDR2 SYDVKM. V dropped 2 bases and J dropped 0 bases, with 7 bases sitting between them. Here the CDR3 DNA reads TGTGCCAGCAGTTTAGAAGCCATGAACACTGAAGCTTTCTTT. It codes for CASSLEAMNTEAFF.

The sample holds one count of this clone. The J gene is TRBJ1-6, the V gene TRBV5-1, with D perhaps matching TRBD1 (6 bases). The CDR3 totals 17 residues. Germline CDR1 is SGHRS and CDR2 is YFSETQ. V lost 3 bases to trimming and J lost 7 bases, with 20 bases between them. The CDR3 sequence: CASSWGLAGAYNSPLHF. CDR3 DNA sequence: TGCGCCAGCAGCTGGGGGTTGGCGGGGGCTTACAATTCACCCCTCCACTTT. The full variable domain, in which reference TRBV5-1 and TRBJ1-6 provide the parts outside the CDR3, is KAGVTQTPRYLIKTRGQQVTLSCSPISGHRSVSWYQQTPGQGLQFLFEYFSETQRNKGNFPGRFSGRQFSNSRSEMNVSTLELGDSALYLCASSWGLAGAYNSPLHFGNGTRLTVT.

This chain connects TRBV9 to TRBJ2-6; TRBD1 aligns across 7 bases. Germline CDR1 is SGDLS and CDR2 is YYNGEE. CDR3 length: 18 amino acids. V lost 1 base and J lost 0; bases outside the gene matches: 7. The CDR3 loop is CASSVTGAVGSGANVLTF. The CDR3, as DNA: TGTGCCAGCAGCGTAACAGGGGCCGTCGGCTCTGGGGCCAACGTCCTGACTTTC.

This clone occurred once. CDR3 sequence: CASSLQGYEQYF. CDR3 nucleotide sequence: TGTGCCAGCAGCTTACAGGGGTACGAGCAGTACTTC. The chain employs TRBV11-2 and TRBJ2-7; TRBD1 is a possible D gene (6 bases). V lost 2 bases and J 4 bases, leaving 6 bases between the germline ends. CDR1 and CDR2 from the germline V gene are SGHAT and FQNNGV. The length of the CDR3 is 12 residues.

The genes are TRBV4-1 and TRBJ2-7; D not certain. V lost 0 bases, J lost 1 base, and 13 bases lay in between. The CDR3 spans 16 residues. In germline, CDR1 is MGHRA, CDR2 YSYEKL. The CDR3 nucleotides read TGCGCCAGCAGCCAAGATATAGAACAGTGGTCCTACGAGCAGTACTTC. It encodes CASSQDIEQWSYEQYF.

The rearrangement uses TRBV19 and TRBJ2-3; TRBD2 might be the D (6 bases). CDR1 and CDR2 from the germline V gene are LNHDA and SQIVND (reference sequence). The CDR3 contains 15 residues. Between the trimmed V and J ends, which lost 6 bases and 3 bases, there was a span of 16 bases. The CDR3 DNA follows: TGTGCCAGTAGCCCCGGGGGTCACCGGACAGATACGCAGTATTTT. Amino acids: CASSPGGHRTDTQYF. The variable domain in full, completed from reference TRBV19 and TRBJ2-3, reads DGGITQSPKYLFRKEGQNVTLSCEQNLNHDAMYWYRQDPGQGLRLIYYSQIVNDFQKGDIAEGYSVSREKKESFPLTVTSAQKNPTAFYLCASSPGGHRTDTQYFGPGTRLTVL.

The gene calls are TRBV6-5 and TRBJ2-6; D might be TRBD1 (5 bases). Trimming shortened V by 7 bases and J by 2 bases, and 6 bases separated the two germline ends. Germline assignment: CDR1 MNHEY and CDR2 SVGAGI. The CDR3 runs 13 residues. CDR3 sequence reads: CASTGPGANVLTF. The CDR3, as DNA: TGTGCCAGCACAGGGCCTGGGGCCAACGTCCTGACTTTC.

The chain links TRBV27 to TRBJ1-6; possibly TRBD1 for D (5 bases). This CDR3 has 16 amino acids. Trimming removed 5 bases at V and 7 bases at J, with 18 bases between. Germline assignment: CDR1 MNHEY and CDR2 SMNVEV (reference sequence). The CDR3 bases are TGTGCCAGCAGTCCCCGACGGACAATCTACAATTCACCCCTCCACTTT. This encodes CASSPRRTIYNSPLHF.

This chain connects TRBV12-2 to TRBJ1-2. TRBV12-2 is annotated as a pseudogene. CDR3 size: 11 residues. The CDR3 sequence: CASRLLGGYTF. CDR3 DNA sequence: TGTGCAAGTCGCCTTCTCGGGGGCTACACCTTC.

This clone was found many times. The chain has TRBV19 and TRBJ1-1; tentative D call: TRBD1 (6 bases). The CDR3 spans 14 residues. V shed 8 bases and J shed 4 bases, with 17 bases lying between them. Germline-derived CDR1 and CDR2 are LNHDA and SQIVND (reference sequence). The CDR3 here is CASWGGGGGTEAFF. DNA for the CDR3: TGTGCCAGTTGGGGAGGGGGAGGTGGCACTGAAGCTTTCTTT.

The chain combines TRBV10-2 with TRBJ1-6, with 11 bases lining up with TRBD1. CDR3 length: 16 amino acids. Trimming took 6 bases from V and 7 from J; bases not matched to a gene: 8. Germline V gene data show CDR1 as WSHSY and CDR2 as SAAADI. The CDR3 loop is CASRDRDRGLNSPLHF. CDR3 sequence (DNA): TGCGCCAGCAGGGACCGGGACAGGGGGTTGAATTCACCCCTCCACTTT.

DNA of the CDR3: TGCGCCAGCAGCCAGGTGACTGGGAATGAGCAGTTCTTC. Protein sequence: CASSQVTGNEQFF. This rearrangement joins TRBV4-1 to TRBJ2-1; D is uncertain. V was clipped by 3 bases and J by 7 bases, with 10 bases between them. The germline V gene encodes CDR1 MGHRA and CDR2 YSYEKL. The length of the CDR3 is 13 residues.

The J gene is TRBJ2-5, the V gene TRBV30, with D maybe TRBD2 (5 bases). Trimming shortened V by 8 bases and J by 7 bases, and 20 bases separated the two germline ends. The CDR3 sequence is 13 residues long. Germline V gene sequence: CDR1 GTSNPN, CDR2 SVGIG (reference sequence). Written as DNA, the CDR3 is TGTGCCCTCAATCGGGGTTCCGAAGGGACCCAGTACTTC. This translates into CALNRGSEGTQYF.

This rearrangement joins TRBV7-9 to TRBJ2-3; maybe TRBD2 (6 bases). Germline loops: CDR1 SEHNR, CDR2 FQNEAQ (reference sequence). V was cut by 4 bases and J by 2 bases, with 10 bases left in between. The CDR3 loop spans 14 amino acids. CDR3 in DNA: TGTGCCAGCAGCTGGAGGGTGGCCACAGATACGCAGTATTTT. This codes for CASSWRVATDTQYF.

The CDR3 sequence is CAWVLPNGIVNSPLHF. The CDR3, as DNA: TGTGCCTGGGTTCTCCCCAACGGGATCGTAAATTCACCCCTCCACTTT. This sequence joins TRBV30 and TRBJ1-6; D call uncertain. Germline CDR1 GTSNPN, CDR2 SVGIG (reference sequence). Trimming pared 5 bases from V and 7 bases from J, leaving 21 bases between. The CDR3 runs to 16 residues.

This clone was recorded only once. This chain connects TRBV30 to TRBJ1-2; D unclear. Germline loops: CDR1 GTSNPN, CDR2 SVGIG (reference sequence). The CDR3 runs 12 residues. V was pared by 1 base and J by 7 bases, with 10 bases between. The DNA for the CDR3 is TGTGCCTGGAGTGATATAAGCGGTGGCTACACCTTC. Translated, it gives CAWSDISGGYTF.

This clone was recorded a few times. The chain recombines TRBV7-9 with TRBJ2-5; D remains unclear. The CDR3 contains 11 residues. V lost 5 bases and J lost 4, with 5 bases in between. In germline, CDR1 is SEHNR, CDR2 FQNEAQ (reference sequence). The CDR3 sequence is CASSPRETQYF. For the CDR3, the DNA is TGTGCCAGCAGCCCCAGAGAGACCCAGTACTTC.

This chain connects TRBV28 to TRBJ1-2, with D unclear. Germline V lookup: CDR1 MDHEN, CDR2 SYDVKM. The germline V and J ends were trimmed by 3 bases and 6 bases, with 8 bases remaining between them. CDR3 size: 12 residues. For the CDR3, the DNA is TGTGCCAGCAGTTTGAGTGATGATGGCTACACCTTC. Encoded protein: CASSLSDDGYTF.

J is TRBJ1-1 and V is TRBV27, with TRBD1 matching over 8 bases. CDR3 length equals 15 residues. The V and J ends lost 6 bases and 5 bases, in that order; junction bases with no gene match: 11. The V gene's germline CDR1 is MNHEY and CDR2 SMNVEV (reference sequence). The CDR3 sequence is CASSPGQGLKTEAFF. CDR3 nucleotide sequence: TGTGCCAGCAGCCCCGGACAGGGTTTAAAAACTGAAGCTTTCTTT.

The genes are TRBV14 and TRBJ1-2; 8 bases are a match to TRBD1. Germline V CDR1 and CDR2: SGHDN, FVKESK. The junction had 9 bases not matched to a gene; V was cut back by 1 base and J by 8 bases. The CDR3 loop spans 15 amino acids. The CDR3 spells CASSQGIGQGWGYTF. The CDR3 DNA reads as TGTGCCAGCAGCCAAGGGATCGGACAGGGATGGGGCTACACCTTC.

This clone appeared a single time. The chain is built from TRBV6-5 and TRBJ1-6; the D gene is possibly TRBD1 (6 bases). The V gene's germline CDR1 is MNHEY and CDR2 SVGAGI. V gave up 7 bases and J gave up 7 bases, with 14 bases separating them. The CDR3 spans 14 residues. In DNA form, the CDR3 reads TGTGCCAGCACCGGGACATTTTTGAATTCACCCCTCCACTTT. It is translated as CASTGTFLNSPLHF.